A selection of T cell receptor beta chains follows, all from one sample in a study of OX40 agonist ivuxolimab in advanced cancers. Sequenced by immunoSEQ multiplex PCR; TCRdb stores in-frame clones only, minus some. Of some 64,000 clones listed, more than 70% were seen once; the top ten hold approximately 0.57%. The sequencing here drew on CD4+ or CD8+ T cells sorted from blood, taken in a trial of the OX40 agonist ivuxolimab. Receptors were obtained from an adult with an advanced solid tumor such as melanoma, head and neck, liver or kidney cancer. The CDR3 runs from the conserved cysteine through the conserved F or W. A D gene is named only where the DNA matches it firmly. Rows give clone size only sometimes, using once, few, many, or a class for an expanded clone.

>TRBV7-8|TRBD1|15|TRBJ2-7|NA
TGTGCCAGCAGCCCTAACCCGGGACAGGGCTACGAGCAGTACTTC
CASSPNPGQGYEQYF
>TRBV7-2|NA|15|TRBJ2-7|NA
TGTGCCAGCAGCTTAGGCCGGGAGTCTGCTCGCGAGCAGTACTTC
CASSLGRESAREQYF
>TRBV6-1|NA|14|TRBJ2-7|NA
TGTGCCAGCAGTGAAGCGGGCAGCGACTACGAGCAGTACTTC
CASSEAGSDYEQYF
>TRBV19|TRBD2|15|TRBJ2-7|NA
TGTGCCAGTAGTATTACTAGCGGAAATTCCTACGAGCAGTACTTC
CASSITSGNSYEQYF
>TRBV5-1|NA|12|TRBJ2-5|NA
TGCGCCAGCAGCGTGAGCCGAGAGACCCAGTACTTC
CASSVSRETQYF
>TRBV2|TRBD1|13|TRBJ1-2|NA
TGTGCCAGCGGGAAGGACAGGGGTGATGGCTACACCTTC
CASGKDRGDGYTF
>TRBV7-9|NA|16|TRBJ2-1|once
TGTGCCAGCAGCTTAGGATCGGCAGGGATGGTTGATGAGCAGTTCTTC
CASSLGSAGMVDEQFF
>TRBV9|TRBD1|14|TRBJ2-5|NA
TGTGCCAGCAGCGCCACAGGGGGGCAAGAGACCCAGTACTTC
CASSATGGQETQYF
>TRBV18|TRBD2|18|TRBJ2-1|NA
TGTGCCAGCTCACCACCACTTCTAGCGGGAGGAACACGCGATGAGCAGTTCTTC
CASSPPLLAGGTRDEQFF
>TRBV10-3|NA|14|TRBJ2-2|NA
TGTGCCATCAGTGAGTTGGGTATCGCCGGGGAGCTGTTTTTT
CAISELGIAGELFF
>TRBV5-1|TRBD1|14|TRBJ2-7|NA
TGCGCCAGCAGCGATGGACAGGAAGGCTACGAGCAGTACTTC
CASSDGQEGYEQYF
>TRBV5-1|NA|13|TRBJ1-1|NA
TGCGCCAGCAGCCCGGGACAGAACACTGAAGCTTTCTTT
CASSPGQNTEAFF
>TRBV4-1|TRBD1|19|TRBJ1-1|few
TGCGCCAGCAGCCAAGAGGCCCCACCCAACAGGGGTCGGAACACTGAAGCTTTCTTT
CASSQEAPPNRGRNTEAFF
>TRBV5-6|NA|14|TRBJ2-3|few
TGTGCCAGCAGCTTGTTGTCGGCCGGAGATACGCAGTATTTT
CASSLLSAGDTQYF
>TRBV4-1|TRBD1|15|TRBJ2-5|NA
TGCGCCAGCAGCTCCCCCGGGACAGCTCAAGAGACCCAGTACTTC
CASSSPGTAQETQYF
>TRBV19|NA|12|TRBJ1-5|NA
TGTGCCAGTGCAAATCGTTGGCAGCCCCAGCATTTT
CASANRWQPQHF
>TRBV27|NA|14|TRBJ2-7|few
TGTGCCAGCAGTTGGGCCGGACCCGAGGGGGAGCAGTACTTC
CASSWAGPEGEQYF
>TRBV5-1|TRBD2|16|TRBJ2-5|NA
TGCGCCAGCAGCCTACTAGCGGGAGTGGTCGGGGAGACCCAGTACTTC
CASSLLAGVVGETQYF
>TRBV5-4|TRBD2|17|TRBJ2-7|NA
TGTGCCAGCAGCTGGCAAACCCGGGCTAGCGGGACGGGAGAGCAGTACTTC
CASSWQTRASGTGEQYF
>TRBV28|NA|17|TRBJ1-2|NA
TGTGCCAGCAGTTCTTACCGCCCCAGGGAAGCCAACTATGGCTACACCTTC
CASSSYRPREANYGYTF
>TRBV6-5|NA|13|TRBJ2-1|NA
TGTGCCAGCAGCCCCGGGACCAAGAATGAGCGGTTCTTC
CASSPGTKNERFF
>TRBV28|TRBD1|15|TRBJ2-7|NA
TGTGCCAGCACTGTGTCCGGGACAGTGGCGTCCGAGCAGTACTTC
CASTVSGTVASEQYF
>TRBV4-2|NA|14|TRBJ1-4|NA
TGTGCCAGCAGCCAAGGCCGAGACAGGGAAAAACTGTTTTTT
CASSQGRDREKLFF
>TRBV5-6|NA|14|TRBJ1-1|NA
TGTGCCAGTTCCTTGGTGGGGCCCGACACTGAAGCTTTCTTT
CASSLVGPDTEAFF
>TRBV25-1|TRBD2|15|TRBJ2-5|few
TGTGCCAGCAGTGAAATGAAGCGGGGGGGAGAGACCCAGTACTTC
CASSEMKRGGETQYF
>TRBV28|TRBD1|15|TRBJ2-3|NA
TGTGCCAGCAGTTTATTAGCAGGGGGTAGAGATACGCAGTATTTT
CASSLLAGGRDTQYF
>TRBV5-1|TRBD2|15|TRBJ2-7|NA
TGCGCCAGCAGCTTTCGCGGACTAGCGGGAGTCAAGCAGTACTTC
CASSFRGLAGVKQYF
>TRBV5-1|NA|15|TRBJ1-4|NA
TGCGCCAGCAGCTTGGGGACGTTCGTCAGTGAAAAACTGTTTTTT
CASSLGTFVSEKLFF
>TRBV5-1|TRBD1|16|TRBJ2-3|NA
TGCGCCAGCAGCCGGGATGGGACAGGGGGCACAGATACGCAGTATTTT
CASSRDGTGGTDTQYF
>TRBV5-1|NA|17|TRBJ2-3|NA
TGCGCCAGCAGCTTGGGTGTTTCGGGACGGAACACAGATACGCAGTATTTT
CASSLGVSGRNTDTQYF
>TRBV4-1|NA|16|TRBJ2-1|NA
TGCGCCAGCAGCCAAGATGGCAGACTAGAACACAATGAGCAGTTCTTC
CASSQDGRLEHNEQFF
>TRBV7-9|TRBD2|15|TRBJ2-3|NA
TGTGCCAGCAGCTTAGGGGCGGGAGAAGCAGATACGCAGTATTTT
CASSLGAGEADTQYF
>TRBV10-3|NA|14|TRBJ2-7|NA
TGTGCCATCAGTGAGTCGTTGGGGGTCAACGAGCAGTACTTC
CAISESLGVNEQYF
>TRBV19|NA|19|TRBJ2-1|NA
TGTGCCAGTAGTATAAGACTGGGTAGCGGAGCGAGGGGCCACAATGAGCAGTTCTTC
CASSIRLGSGARGHNEQFF
>TRBV7-2|TRBD2|15|TRBJ2-7|NA
TGTGCCAGCAGCTCAGTAGCGGGGGACGTTCACGAGCAGTACTTC
CASSSVAGDVHEQYF
>TRBV29-1|NA|11|TRBJ2-5|NA
TGCAGCTCCCGGGACCGAGAGACCCAGTACTTC
CSSRDRETQYF
>TRBV19|TRBD2|15|TRBJ2-5|NA
TGTGCCAGTAGTATCCCGGGACTAGACCAAGAGACCCAGTACTTC
CASSIPGLDQETQYF
>TRBV11-2|NA|16|TRBJ2-6|NA
TGTGCCAGCAGCTCCCTCCGGGGGACCGGGGCCAACGTCCTGACTTTC
CASSSLRGTGANVLTF
>TRBV5-4|TRBD2|15|TRBJ2-5|NA
TGTGCCAGCAGCGCTAGGGCGGGAGGGAAAGAGACCCAGTACTTC
CASSARAGGKETQYF
>TRBV7-9|NA|12|TRBJ2-3|NA
TGTGCCAGCAGCTTGATAGGGGATACGCAGTATTTT
CASSLIGDTQYF
>TRBV5-1|NA|16|TRBJ2-3|NA
TGCGCCAGCAGCCCTCAAGGGCGCCTTAGCACAGATACGCAGTATTTT
CASSPQGRLSTDTQYF
>TRBV6-1|TRBD1|14|TRBJ2-7|NA
TGTGCCAGCAGCCGAACAGGGGACACCTACGAGCAGTACTTC
CASSRTGDTYEQYF
>TRBV6-5|NA|13|TRBJ1-1|NA
TGTGCCATCAGGAGGGACATGAACACTGAAGCTTTCTTT
CAIRRDMNTEAFF
>TRBV7-2|TRBD2|15|TRBJ2-1|NA
TGTGCCAGCAGCTTAGACCGGACTAGCGGGCTTGAGCAGTTCTTC
CASSLDRTSGLEQFF
>TRBV14|TRBD1|16|TRBJ2-7|NA
TGTGCCAGCAGCCAGAGGGAGGGACAGGGTCCCCTGGGACAGTACTTC
CASSQREGQGPLGQYF
>TRBV10-3|TRBD1|15|TRBJ1-5|NA
TGTGCCATCAGTGAGTCACAGGGGGGCAATCAGCCCCAGCATTTT
CAISESQGGNQPQHF
>TRBV7-2|NA|12|TRBJ1-1|NA
TGTGCCAGGGGACGGGGGGGAACTGAAGCTTTCTTT
CARGRGGTEAFF
>TRBV4-2|TRBD1|15|TRBJ1-2|NA
TGTGCCAGCAGCCAACACCGGGACAGGGTCGGTGGCTACACCTTC
CASSQHRDRVGGYTF
>TRBV7-2|NA|13|TRBJ1-2|NA
TGTGCCAGCAGCTTAGTTAAGGGCTATGGCTACACCTTC
CASSLVKGYGYTF
>TRBV27|NA|15|TRBJ2-5|once
TGTGCCTGCAGTCGGACCAAATGGGATAAAGAGACCCAGTACTTC
CACSRTKWDKETQYF